This T cell receptor beta chain was observed in a study of cytomegalovirus exposure and HLA in healthy donors. Study-level findings and limits: Segments of the TCR beta V type were, in most cases, productive about 87% or about 30% of the time in an earlier analysis. Excluded: some indistinguishable V segments such as TRBV6-2 and TRBV6-3. Donor immune exposure was known only as CMV serostatus.

With 6 bases clipped from V and 6 bases from J, the junction kept 6 bases outside the gene matches. This CDR3 contains 13 residues. Germline CDR1 is MNHEY and CDR2 is SVGAGI. The PCR contained 60 Vbeta and 13 Jbeta primers. Repertoires were generated with immunoSEQ multiplex PCR, while TCRdb's copy carries only in-frame clones and drops some. There are under 150,000 clones in the sample; about three quarters occur only once, and around 1.9% lies in the top ten. Turning to this clone: Antigen unknown.

This receptor was taken from a woman in her thirties or forties in good health and CMV-seronegative. What was sequenced was PBMCs. V and J are TRBV6-5 and TRBJ1-2, with 8 bases identical to TRBD1. As DNA, the CDR3 is TGTGCCAGCAGGAGACAGGGGCTGGATGGCTACACCTTC. Translation gives CASRRQGLDGYTF.